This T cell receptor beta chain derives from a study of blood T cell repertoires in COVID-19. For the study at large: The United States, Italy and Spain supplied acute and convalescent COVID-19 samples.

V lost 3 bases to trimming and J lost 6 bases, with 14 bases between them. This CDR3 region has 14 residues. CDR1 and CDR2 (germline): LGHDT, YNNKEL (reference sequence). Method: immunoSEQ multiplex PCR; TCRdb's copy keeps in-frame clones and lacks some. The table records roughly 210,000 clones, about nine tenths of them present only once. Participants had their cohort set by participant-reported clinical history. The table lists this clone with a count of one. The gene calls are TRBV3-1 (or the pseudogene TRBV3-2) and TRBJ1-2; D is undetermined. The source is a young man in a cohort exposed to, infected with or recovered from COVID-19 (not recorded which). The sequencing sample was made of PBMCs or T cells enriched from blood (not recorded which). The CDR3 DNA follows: TGTGCCAGCAGCCAGCGCGGGGTGGAGAATGGCTACACCTTC. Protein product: CASSQRGVENGYTF.